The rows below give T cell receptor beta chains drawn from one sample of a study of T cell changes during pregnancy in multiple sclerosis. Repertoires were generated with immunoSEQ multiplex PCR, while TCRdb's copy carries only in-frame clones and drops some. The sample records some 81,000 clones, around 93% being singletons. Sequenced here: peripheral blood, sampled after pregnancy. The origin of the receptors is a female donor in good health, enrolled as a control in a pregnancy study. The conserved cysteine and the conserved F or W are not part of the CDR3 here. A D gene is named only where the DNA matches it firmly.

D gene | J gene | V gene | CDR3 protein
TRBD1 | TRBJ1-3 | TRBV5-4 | ASRDRDGNTIY
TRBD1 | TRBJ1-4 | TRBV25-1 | ASTPALRGTNEKLF
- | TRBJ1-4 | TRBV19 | ASSPRGGRNEKLF
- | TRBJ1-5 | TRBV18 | ASSPREGGGQPQH
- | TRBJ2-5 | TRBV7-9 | ASSYMDSQETQY
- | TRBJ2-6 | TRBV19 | ASPKSADIAFSGANVLT
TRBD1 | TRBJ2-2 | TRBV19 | ASSNQLIQGANTGELF
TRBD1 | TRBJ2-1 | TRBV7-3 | ASSSLTGDKF
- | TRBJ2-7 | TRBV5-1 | ASSFGQGSSYEQY
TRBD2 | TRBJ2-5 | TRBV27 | ASSPPSSSGRAETQY
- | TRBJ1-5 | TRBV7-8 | ASSLDTGGQPQH
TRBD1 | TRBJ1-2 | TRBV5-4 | ASSRSRGQENYGYT
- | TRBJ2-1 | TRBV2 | ASSRTLGEF
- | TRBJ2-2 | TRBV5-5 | ASSLYGQPNTGELF
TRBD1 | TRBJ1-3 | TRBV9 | ASSVGGGQGDGNTIY
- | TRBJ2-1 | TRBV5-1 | ASSRDNEQF
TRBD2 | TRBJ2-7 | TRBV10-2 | ASSGTSGDYEQY
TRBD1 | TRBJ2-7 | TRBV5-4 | AMAKPGQETYEQY
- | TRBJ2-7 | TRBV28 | ASRGKGKYPYEQY
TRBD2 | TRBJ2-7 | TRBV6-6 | ASSGGTRSKQY
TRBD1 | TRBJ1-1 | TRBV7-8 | ASSPITGGTEAF
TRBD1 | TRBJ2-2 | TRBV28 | ASGQGDRYTGELF
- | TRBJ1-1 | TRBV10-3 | AISEDTGLGF
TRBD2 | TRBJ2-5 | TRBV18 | ASSQAGPQETQY
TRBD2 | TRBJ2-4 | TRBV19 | ASRGWRAGGPSIQY
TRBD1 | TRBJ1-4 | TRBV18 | ASSPYNPGTGARYEKLF
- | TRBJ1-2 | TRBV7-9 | ASSTGLIYGYT
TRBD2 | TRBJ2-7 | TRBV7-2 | ASSSGRLTGRESYEQY
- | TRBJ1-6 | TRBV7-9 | ASSFDSPLH
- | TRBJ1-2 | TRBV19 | ASSIRNGGSQYGYT
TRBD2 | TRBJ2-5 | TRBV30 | AWSQGLAGGQETQY
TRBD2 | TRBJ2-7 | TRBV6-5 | ASRNTGLVTHEQY
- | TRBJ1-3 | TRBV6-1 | ASRQNSGNTIY
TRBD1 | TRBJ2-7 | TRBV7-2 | ASSLSRGREQY
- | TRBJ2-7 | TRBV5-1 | ASAGVGVEQY
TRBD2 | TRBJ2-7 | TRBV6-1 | ASSELAGGPHEQY